This T cell receptor beta chain was identified in a study of CD8 T cells in ankylosing spondylitis. Quantitative 5'-RACE with molecular barcodes was used to make the TCR beta libraries. TCRdb reanalysed the 5' RACE reads using MiXCR and keeps one entry per CDR3 protein. The profile shows a few hundred thousand distinct CDR3 sequences, 11% of them singletons. V shed 0 bases, J shed 2 bases, and the junction held 10 bases outside the gene matches. The CDR3 covers 17 residues. Per germline, CDR1 SGHRS and CDR2 YFSETQ. Specimen: blood, either unsorted or a sorted T cell fraction (not recorded which). The TCR sequence derives from a female donor with ankylosing spondylitis or in good health (not recorded which). The chain carries TRBV5-1 and TRBJ1-2, with 7 bases matching TRBD1. The CDR3 DNA follows: TGCGCCAGCAGCTTGGGAGACAGGGAGTATAACAACTATGGCTACACCTTC. Its protein is CASSLGDREYNNYGYTF.